These T cell receptor beta chains were read from a single sample in a study of T cells after posttransplantation cyclophosphamide. The table came from immunoSEQ multiplex PCR; TCRdb's copy has only in-frame clones and leaves some out. The sample is made up of tens of thousands of clones, none counted only once. The sample was PBMCs. The receptors here all came from a man in his forties in good health, CMV-negative, and a related stem cell transplant donor. Each CDR3 is given with its conserved first and last residue. The D gene is left open where the match is weak. The size field is filled for only some rows; it gives once, few, many or a size class.

many,TRBV2,TRBJ2-7,NA,TGTGCCAGCAGTGAAGCTGGCCCAGCCTACGAGCAGTACTTC,CASSEAGPAYEQYF
many,TRBV5-1,TRBJ1-2,NA,TGCGCCAGCAGCTTCGAGGGCAACTATGGCTACACCTTC,CASSFEGNYGYTF
many,TRBV19,TRBJ1-5,TRBD1,TGTGCCAGTAGTATTAGGCCGGACAGGACGAATCAGCCCCAGCATTTT,CASSIRPDRTNQPQHF
many,TRBV18,TRBJ1-1,NA,TGTGCCAGCTCACCTAGGGCGGGCGAAGCTTTCTTT,CASSPRAGEAFF
many,TRBV18,TRBJ2-7,TRBD1,TGTGCCAGCTCACCGCCGGGACAGGGTCCCCACGAGCAGTACTTC,CASSPPGQGPHEQYF
many,TRBV19,TRBJ2-7,NA,TGTGCCAGTAGTATAGTACAAGGGGTGAACTACGAGCAGTACTTC,CASSIVQGVNYEQYF
many,TRBV5-1,TRBJ2-5,TRBD1,TGCGCCAGCAGCTTGGGCCAGGGGGCTCTCTTGTGGCAAGAGACCCAGTACTTC,CASSLGQGALLWQETQYF
many,TRBV7-3,TRBJ1-5,NA,TGTGCCAGCAGCCAACAGGTCCATCAGCCCCAGCATTTT,CASSQQVHQPQHF
few,TRBV29-1,TRBJ2-5,NA,TGCAGCGTTATGCGGGACCAAGAGACCCAGTACTTC,CSVMRDQETQYF
NA,TRBV5-1,TRBJ2-7,TRBD2,TGCGCCAGCAGATCTGTAGCGGGGGGCGGATACGAGCAGTACTTC,CASRSVAGGGYEQYF
few,TRBV25-1,TRBJ2-1,NA,TGTGCCAGCAGTGAACACGGGAGCTACAATGAGCAGTTCTTC,CASSEHGSYNEQFF
many,TRBV12-5,TRBJ1-2,NA,TGTGCTAGTGGTTTGGTAATGTCAAAAGGGGCCTTAGGCTATGGCTACACCTTC,CASGLVMSKGALGYGYTF
many,TRBV5-1,TRBJ2-1,NA,TGCGCCAGCACCAACGGACTGGAGCAGTTCTTC,CASTNGLEQFF
many,TRBV2,TRBJ2-6,NA,TGTGCCAGCAGTGCCACTCTGGGGGCCAACGTCCTGACTTTC,CASSATLGANVLTF
many,TRBV11-2,TRBJ2-5,TRBD2,TGTGCCAGCAGCTTAGTCTCTTCCAGCGGGATGAACCCTCCGGAGACCCAGTACTTC,CASSLVSSSGMNPPETQYF
many,TRBV10-3,TRBJ2-6,NA,TGTGCCATCAGTGATTCAGGGGACTCTGGGGCCAACGTCCTGACTTTC,CAISDSGDSGANVLTF
many,TRBV5-4,TRBJ2-3,NA,TGTGCCAGCAGCAGAGAGACCACTAGGAGGGGCACAGATACGCAGTATTTT,CASSRETTRRGTDTQYF
many,TRBV7-2,TRBJ1-4,NA,TGTGCCAGCAGCTACGCCCCCACGGGGGGGAGGGATGAAAAACTGTTTTTT,CASSYAPTGGRDEKLFF
NA,TRBV13,TRBJ2-7,NA,TGTGCCAGCAGCTCCAGGGGACCCGCCTACGAGCAGTACTTC,CASSSRGPAYEQYF
many,TRBV6-1,TRBJ1-1,TRBD1,TGTGCCAGCAGTGTCACAGGGGGGAACACTGAAGCTTTCTTT,CASSVTGGNTEAFF
many,TRBV4-1,TRBJ1-2,NA,TGCGCCAGCAGCCCCGTCGTCGGCTATGGCTACACCTTC,CASSPVVGYGYTF
many,TRBV15,TRBJ2-3,NA,TGTGCCACCAGCGGTAGACTTAGCCTCATGGGTTATACGCAGTATTTT,CATSGRLSLMGYTQYF
many,TRBV2,TRBJ2-1,NA,TGTGCCAGCAGTATAGGCGGCAATGAGCAGTTCTTC,CASSIGGNEQFF
many,TRBV5-1,TRBJ2-7,TRBD2,TGCGCCAGCACCCTGGGGGGGTCCCAGCTTTCCTACGAGCAGTACTTC,CASTLGGSQLSYEQYF
many,TRBV5-1,TRBJ1-2,TRBD1,TGCGCCAGCAGCTTGACAGGGGATTATGGCTACACCTTC,CASSLTGDYGYTF
many,TRBV29-1,TRBJ1-2,NA,TGCAGCGTTGTGACCTCCGGGGGGCTCGGCTATGGCTACACCTTC,CSVVTSGGLGYGYTF
many,TRBV4-1,TRBJ2-7,TRBD1,TGCGCCAGCAGCCGCCGGGACAGGGAAAGCGAGCAGTACTTC,CASSRRDRESEQYF
many,TRBV2,TRBJ2-1,TRBD2,TGTGCCAGCGGGCCTAGCGGGAGTCATGAGCAGTTCTTC,CASGPSGSHEQFF
many,TRBV10-3,TRBJ2-5,NA,TGTGCCATCAGTGGGACAACCCAAGAGACCCAGTACTTC,CAISGTTQETQYF
few,TRBV18,TRBJ1-1,NA,TGTGCCAGCTCACCAGGGGCGGAAAACACTGAAGCTTTCTTT,CASSPGAENTEAFF
many,TRBV7-9,TRBJ1-1,NA,TGTGCCAGCAGCGACAGGCTCGTTACTGAAGCTTTCTTT,CASSDRLVTEAFF
many,TRBV7-2,TRBJ1-1,NA,TGTGCCAGCAGCTTAGGGGGGGGGAACACTGAAGCTTTCTTT,CASSLGGGNTEAFF
many,TRBV11-2,TRBJ2-2,NA,TGTGCCAGCAGCTTAGAGGGAGTAAGGGACACCGGGGAGCTGTTTTTT,CASSLEGVRDTGELFF
many,TRBV6-5,TRBJ1-2,TRBD1,TGTGCCAGCAGTTCGGGACAGGGGAGCTATGGCTACACCTTC,CASSSGQGSYGYTF
many,TRBV6-5,TRBJ2-6,NA,TGTGCCAGCAGTTACCCCTCGGTTGGGGCCAACGTCCTGACTTTC,CASSYPSVGANVLTF
NA,TRBV11-1,TRBJ2-7,NA,TGTGCCAGCAGCCTAAATAGCGTCGAGCAGTACTTC,CASSLNSVEQYF
many,TRBV5-1,TRBJ2-2,NA,TGCGCCAGCAGCGGCACGGGGAACACCGGGGAGCTGTTTTTT,CASSGTGNTGELFF
few,TRBV7-9,TRBJ1-5,NA,TGTGCCAGCAGCTTAGAGGGTCAGGGCGAGCAGCCCCAGCATTTT,CASSLEGQGEQPQHF
many,TRBV6-1,TRBJ2-7,NA,TGTGCCAGCAGCACGAGGCCCTACGAGCAGTACTTC,CASSTRPYEQYF
many,TRBV6-1,TRBJ1-1,NA,TGTGCCAGCAGTGCCCGGACACAGAACACTGAAGCTTTCTTT,CASSARTQNTEAFF
many,TRBV5-5,TRBJ2-2,NA,TGTGCCAGCAGCGCGGACAGCGCGAACACCGGGGAGCTGTTTTTT,CASSADSANTGELFF
many,TRBV19,TRBJ1-3,NA,TGTGCCAGTAGTCCCCCCCCGGCAGGTGGAACTGGAAACACCATATATTTT,CASSPPPAGGTGNTIYF